This record concerns one T cell receptor (beta chain) sequence. What it binds is not known. This sample was taken from a study of cytomegalovirus exposure and HLA in healthy donors. About the study: A prior analysis found 100 million to 140 million unique TCR beta sequences from 150 million to 200 million T cells. Within an early data release were 80 million to 90 million unique TCRs drawn from HLA-typed donors. Regarding the study as a whole: Most of the CMV-associated TCR beta chains (in a later analysis) appeared to be HLA-restricted. Available immune exposure information covered CMV serostatus only.

PCR used 60 Vbeta primers and 13 Jbeta primers. TCRdb's table, derived via immunoSEQ multiplex PCR, lists solely in-frame clones and lacks some. The sample includes some 140,000 clones, 60% to 75% seen only once; the top ten take about 2.8%. Germline CDR1 SGHVS, CDR2 FQNEAQ. The CDR3 has 16 residues. V was trimmed by 3 bases and J by 1 base, leaving 13 bases between them. The source is a man aged 18-30 years in good health and CMV-seronegative. Sequencing was done on a sample of PBMCs. The chain carries TRBV7-8 and TRBJ2-1; a possible D gene is TRBD1 (5 bases). The CDR3 loop reads CASSFRGGLSYNEQFF. The CDR3 DNA reads TGTGCCAGCAGCTTTAGGGGCGGTTTATCCTACAATGAGCAGTTCTTC.